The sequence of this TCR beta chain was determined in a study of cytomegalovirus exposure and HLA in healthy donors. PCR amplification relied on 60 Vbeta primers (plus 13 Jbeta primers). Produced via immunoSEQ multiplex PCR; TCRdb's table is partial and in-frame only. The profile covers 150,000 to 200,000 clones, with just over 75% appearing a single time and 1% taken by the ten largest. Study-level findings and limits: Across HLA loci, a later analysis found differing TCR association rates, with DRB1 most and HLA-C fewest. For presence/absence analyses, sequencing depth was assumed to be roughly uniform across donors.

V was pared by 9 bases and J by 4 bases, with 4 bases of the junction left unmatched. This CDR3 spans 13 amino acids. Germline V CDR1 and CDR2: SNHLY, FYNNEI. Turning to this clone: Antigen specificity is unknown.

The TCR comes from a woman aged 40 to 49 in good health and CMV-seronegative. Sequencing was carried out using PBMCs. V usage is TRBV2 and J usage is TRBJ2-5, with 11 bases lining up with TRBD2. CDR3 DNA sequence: TGTGCCAGTACTAGCGGGAGCCGAGAGACCCAGTACTTC. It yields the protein CASTSGSRETQYF.